The entry below gives a single T cell receptor beta chain sequence along with its context. Its antigen is not known. Repertoires were generated with immunoSEQ multiplex PCR, while TCRdb's copy carries only in-frame clones and drops some. The sample records around 150,000 clones, more than 85% being singletons. The donors were members of the validation cohort, which comprised more than 90 subjects and was separate from the first cohort of 670 or so subjects. The data are from a study of cytomegalovirus exposure and HLA in healthy donors. General study findings and limits: TCR beta chains numbering approximately 150 were designated cytomegalovirus-associated.

This CDR3 has 15 amino acids. Germline loops: CDR1 SGDLS, CDR2 YYNGEE. The germline V and J ends were trimmed by 0 bases and 6 bases, with 15 bases remaining between them. The receptor was isolated from a man aged 18-30 years in good health and CMV-seronegative. This chain connects TRBV9 to TRBJ1-2; D is possibly TRBD1 (6 bases). Sequencing was performed on PBMCs. In nucleotides, the CDR3 is TGTGCCAGCAGCGTAGCCCAGGGGTCCACTAATGGCTACACCTTC. Amino acids: CASSVAQGSTNGYTF.